These 29 T cell receptor beta chains share one sample of origin, sequenced in a study of shared clonotypes between healthy human individuals. Here immunoSEQ multiplex PCR was the method, and the copy in TCRdb shows in-frame clones only, minus some. The table lists some 2,000,000 clones, 95% of them singletons. Source material: naive CD4+ T cells sorted from blood. Subset denoted: CD45RA+ positively selected. Receptors originate from a man aged 18 to 29 in good health.

This chain uses TRBV6-1 with TRBJ2-2; D call uncertain. Looked up from germline, CDR1 is MNHNS and CDR2 is SASEGT. The CDR3 covers 12 residues. Trimming cost V 5 bases and J 7 bases, with 8 bases left between them. CDR3 sequence reads: CASSQGNGELFF. The CDR3 region has the DNA TGTGCCAGCAGTCAAGGGAACGGGGAGCTGTTTTTT.

In this sample, this clone turned up once. The chain carries TRBV5-1 and TRBJ2-7; TRBD2 agrees at 13 bases. The CDR3 spans 19 residues. Germline V gene sequence: CDR1 SGHRS, CDR2 YFSETQ. J was trimmed by 0 bases and V by 4 bases; bases with no gene match: 13. The CDR3 reads CASSRTSGSGLMDSYEQYF. The CDR3, as DNA: TGCGCCAGCAGCCGGACTAGCGGGAGTGGGTTAATGGACTCCTACGAGCAGTACTTC.

The count of this clone is one. The chain employs TRBV7-2 and TRBJ2-7; D is unclear. V shed 1 base and J shed 4 bases, with 8 bases lying between them. There are 13 residues in the CDR3. CDR1 SGHTA and CDR2 FQGNSA come from the germline V gene. The DNA for the CDR3 is TGTGCCAGCAGCTTAGGGATTTTGTACGAGCAGTACTTC. It yields the protein CASSLGILYEQYF.

The chain carries TRBV28 and TRBJ1-4; D remains ambiguous. The germline gives CDR1 MDHEN, CDR2 SYDVKM. The CDR3 extends over 16 amino acids. The germline V and J ends were trimmed by 5 bases and 0 bases, with 13 bases remaining between them. The CDR3 loop is CASSPSGGATNEKLFF. The CDR3 DNA sequence: TGTGCCAGCAGTCCCTCGGGCGGAGCAACTAATGAAAAACTGTTTTTT.

Notes on this clone: A junction boundary mismatches the germline segment, possibly from a read error. The rearrangement uses TRBV7-7 and TRBJ1-2; the match to TRBD1 covers 7 bases. Per germline, CDR1 SSHAT and CDR2 FNYEAQ (reference sequence). This CDR3 region has 15 residues. The DNA for the CDR3 is TGTGCTAGCAGCCAAAACAGGGGCCGCGTCTATGGCTACACCTTC. As protein: CASSQNRGRVYGYTF.

The chain has TRBV6-6 and TRBJ2-3; D tentatively reads TRBD1 or TRBD2 (5 bases each). Germline V gene data show CDR1 as MNHNY and CDR2 as SVGAGI (reference sequence). The V and J ends lost 4 bases and 2 bases respectively, with 16 bases between them. The CDR3 extends over 16 amino acids. The CDR3 reads CASSSPGTTTTDTQYF. The CDR3 bases are TGTGCCAGCAGTTCCCCCGGGACCACCACCACAGATACGCAGTATTTT.

The rearrangement uses TRBV5-6 and TRBJ1-6, with D maybe TRBD1 (6 bases). The length of the CDR3 is 14 residues. V lost 2 bases and J lost 8, with 11 bases in between. Germline assignment: CDR1 SGHDT and CDR2 YYEEEE. CDR3 protein: CASSFRGADSPLHF. DNA of the CDR3: TGTGCCAGCAGCTTCCGGGGGGCGGATTCACCCCTCCACTTT.

V is TRBV18 and J is TRBJ1-5; 7 bases align to TRBD1. The CDR3 is made up of 15 amino acids. The germline V gene encodes CDR1 KGHSH and CDR2 LQKENI. Trimming took 1 base from V and 5 from J; bases not matched to a gene: 5. The CDR3 nucleotides are TGTGCCAGCTCACCACAGCCAGGGGGTGATCAGCCCCAGCATTTT. The encoded protein is CASSPQPGGDQPQHF.

This clone was counted only a few times. The rearrangement links TRBV7-2 to TRBJ2-1; D is undetermined. The V gene's germline CDR1 is SGHTA and CDR2 FQGNSA. The CDR3 loop spans 13 amino acids. Trimming removed 4 bases at V and 12 bases at J, with 16 bases between. This CDR3 is CASSSSMGTGQFF. The CDR3 DNA reads TGTGCCAGCAGCTCATCGATGGGAACGGGGCAGTTCTTC.

The rearrangement uses TRBV7-8 and TRBJ1-5; 8 bases match TRBD1. This CDR3 is 14 amino acids long. Germline V gene lookup returns CDR1 SGHVS and CDR2 FQNEAQ. V dropped 4 bases and J dropped 6; count of bases not matched to a gene: 5. In nucleotides, the CDR3 is TGTGCCAGCAGCTGGGGACAGGAAGTTCAGCCCCAGCATTTT. As protein: CASSWGQEVQPQHF.

This clone occurred once. The same CDR3 also results from other DNA sequences found in this sample. The rearrangement joins TRBV6-5 to TRBJ2-7; D is perhaps TRBD2 (5 bases). Germline V gives CDR1 MNHEY, CDR2 SVGAGI. This CDR3 has 11 amino acids. Deletions cut 5 bases from V and 4 bases from J, with 6 bases between. The CDR3 protein is CASSERYEQYF. The DNA of the CDR3 is TGTGCCAGCAGTGAGCGGTACGAGCAGTACTTC.

For this clone: Other DNA sequences in the same sample also yield this CDR3. This sequence joins TRBV18 and TRBJ2-3, with 8 bases matching TRBD1. This CDR3 spans 15 amino acids. Looked up from germline, CDR1 is KGHSH and CDR2 is LQKENI. After removal of 2 bases from V and 2 bases from J, the junction contained 3 bases not matched to a gene. CDR3 protein: CASSPGQGPTDTQYF. In nucleotides, the CDR3 is TGTGCCAGCTCACCAGGACAGGGCCCCACAGATACGCAGTATTTT.

The chain couples TRBV9 to TRBJ2-7; no definite D call. Germline-derived CDR1 and CDR2 are SGDLS and YYNGEE. V was pared by 0 bases and J by 2 bases, with 9 bases between. This CDR3 contains 14 residues. The chain's CDR3 is CASSVGVLPYEQYF. In nucleotides, the CDR3 is TGTGCCAGCAGCGTAGGGGTACTACCCTACGAGCAGTACTTC.

The chain carries TRBV5-1 and TRBJ1-1; 12 nucleotides align to TRBD1. This CDR3 has 17 residues. V lost 4 bases, J lost 3 bases, and 10 bases stayed unmatched. Germline V lookup: CDR1 SGHRS, CDR2 YFSETQ. The DNA of the CDR3 is TGCGCCAGCAGCCCCGGGACAGGGGGCCAGTGGGACACTGAAGCTTTCTTT. Amino acids: CASSPGTGGQWDTEAFF.

The chain uses TRBV7-2 and TRBJ2-1; the match to TRBD2 covers 9 bases. The CDR3 is made up of 17 amino acids. The germline V gene encodes CDR1 SGHTA and CDR2 FQGNSA. V was pared by 2 bases and J by 3 bases, with 8 bases of the junction left unmatched. The CDR3 loop is CASSLRLAELVYNEQFF. CDR3 bases: TGTGCCAGCAGCTTAAGACTAGCGGAACTAGTCTACAATGAGCAGTTCTTC.

The chain couples TRBV5-1 to TRBJ2-3, with 12 positions matching TRBD2. The germline V gene has CDR1 SGHRS and CDR2 YFSETQ. V gave up 4 bases and J gave up 5 bases; unmatched junction bases: 11. This CDR3 is 17 amino acids long. The chain's CDR3 is CASSPPNLAGGQDTQYF. The CDR3 DNA sequence: TGCGCCAGCAGCCCGCCTAACCTAGCGGGGGGGCAAGATACGCAGTATTTT.

The gene calls are TRBV5-1 and TRBJ1-1, with D unresolved. V was cut by 4 bases and J by 4 bases, with 29 bases left in between. This CDR3 has 19 residues. Germline-derived CDR1 and CDR2 are SGHRS and YFSETQ. CDR3 nucleotide sequence: TGCGCCAGCAGCCGCTTCTTTGGGGAGTCAGAAGTAAAGCGCACTGAAGCTTTCTTT. Translating gives CASSRFFGESEVKRTEAFF.

The V and J genes are TRBV30 and TRBJ2-7; a possible D gene is TRBD2 (6 bases). The CDR3 totals 10 residues. The germline V and J ends were trimmed by 5 bases and 7 bases, with 9 bases remaining between them. From germline, CDR1 is GTSNPN and CDR2 SVGIG (reference sequence). The CDR3 loop is CAWGGQEQYF. In nucleotides, the CDR3 is TGTGCCTGGGGAGGGCAGGAGCAGTACTTC.

In this sample, this clone turned up a few times. The V call is TRBV7-2, the J call TRBJ1-5, with D unclear. The V gene lost 5 bases and the J gene lost 11 bases, with 16 bases spanning the gap. CDR1 and CDR2 from the germline V gene are SGHTA and FQGNSA. CDR3 length: 13 amino acids. CDR3 DNA sequence: TGTGCCAGCAGCCCACATGCCGTTGAGGCCCAGCATTTT. Protein: CASSPHAVEAQHF.

The V gene is TRBV4-3, the J gene TRBJ2-7; 9 positions match TRBD2. CDR3 size: 16 residues. V shed 4 bases, J shed 3 bases, and the junction held 10 bases outside the gene matches. Germline loops: CDR1 LGHNA, CDR2 YSLEER. The CDR3 DNA is TGCGCCAGCAGCCCGTCTTTAGCGGGAGCAAACTACGAGCAGTACTTC. As protein: CASSPSLAGANYEQYF.

With regard to this clone: The sample has other DNA sequences that encode this CDR3 too. V and J are TRBV9 and TRBJ2-1, with 11 bases aligning to TRBD2. The CDR3 has 16 residues. The germline CDR1 and CDR2 sequences are SGDLS and YYNGEE. After removal of 0 bases from V and 5 bases from J, the junction contained 4 bases not matched to a gene. Here the CDR3 DNA reads TGTGCCAGCAGCGTAGCTTTACTAGCGGGGGACAATGAGCAGTTCTTC. It encodes CASSVALLAGDNEQFF.

Worth noting for this clone: Other nucleotide sequences from this sample produce the same CDR3. The chain recombines TRBV20-1 with TRBJ2-5, with D uncertain. The germline V gene has CDR1 DFQATT and CDR2 SNEGSKA (reference sequence). The germline V and J ends were trimmed by 4 bases and 4 bases, with 4 bases remaining between them. This CDR3 is built from 10 residues. This CDR3 reads CSATVETQYF. The CDR3 nucleotides are TGCAGTGCTACCGTAGAGACCCAGTACTTC.

About this clone itself: This CDR3 is also generated by other DNA sequences in the sample. The chain recombines TRBV4-1 with TRBJ1-2; the match to TRBD1 covers 10 bases. With 1 base clipped from V and 3 bases from J, the junction kept 2 bases outside the gene matches. Germline CDR1 is MGHRA and CDR2 is YSYEKL. The CDR3 has 15 residues. The CDR3 is CASSQGQGADYGYTF. As DNA, the CDR3 is TGCGCCAGCAGCCAAGGACAGGGGGCGGACTATGGCTACACCTTC.

The chain links TRBV10-2 to TRBJ2-7, with 7 bases lining up with TRBD2. Per the germline V gene, CDR1 is WSHSY and CDR2 is SAAADI. This CDR3 is built from 14 residues. Losses at the gene ends were 7 bases for V and 2 bases for J; bases not matched to a gene: 8. CDR3 sequence (DNA): TGCGCCAGCACCCCCGCGGGGAGGGCCTACGAGCAGTACTTC. Its protein product is CASTPAGRAYEQYF.

This sequence joins TRBV7-9 and TRBJ1-6, with D possibly TRBD1 on 5 matching bases. Germline CDR1 reads SEHNR; CDR2 reads FQNEAQ (reference sequence). V was cut by 5 bases and J by 10 bases, with 18 bases left in between. The CDR3 extends over 15 amino acids. The CDR3 DNA reads as TGTGCCAGCAGCCTCGCGTGGGGGGAGGGATCACCCCTCCACTTT. Translation gives CASSLAWGEGSPLHF.

This chain connects TRBV10-3 to TRBJ2-7, with 9 bases aligning to TRBD1. Germline CDR1 and CDR2: ENHRY and SYGVKD. The CDR3 extends over 15 amino acids. J was trimmed by 5 bases and V by 0 bases; bases with no gene match: 5. CDR3 in amino acids: CAISESTGGRNEQYF. CDR3 coding DNA: TGTGCCATCAGTGAGTCGACAGGGGGTCGCAACGAGCAGTACTTC.

The genes are TRBV5-4 and TRBJ2-3; 10 nucleotides match TRBD2. J was trimmed by 6 bases and V by 4 bases; bases with no gene match: 11. Germline V gene lookup returns CDR1 SGHNT and CDR2 YYREEE (reference sequence). The length of the CDR3 is 16 residues. The CDR3 coding sequence is TGTGCCAGCAGCCTCGGGGGAGCGGGAGGGCCCGATACGCAGTATTTT. Its translation is CASSLGGAGGPDTQYF.

The V call is TRBV10-3, the J call TRBJ1-1; D not resolved. The germline CDR1 and CDR2 sequences are ENHRY and SYGVKD. The ends were cut back, 8 bases at V and 2 bases at J, with 12 bases in the middle. The CDR3 length is 13 residues. CDR3 DNA sequence: TGTGCCATCCGAATGGAGGTTAACACTGAAGCTTTCTTT. Its protein product is CAIRMEVNTEAFF.

The gene calls are TRBV5-1 and TRBJ1-5; the D gene is possibly TRBD1 (6 bases). Between the trimmed V and J ends, which lost 3 bases and 5 bases, there was a span of 12 bases. The CDR3 is 14 amino acids. Germline V lookup: CDR1 SGHRS, CDR2 YFSETQ. The CDR3 DNA is TGCGCCAGCAGCTGGGCAGGGGAGGATCAGCCCCAGCATTTT. Protein sequence: CASSWAGEDQPQHF.